This T cell receptor (beta chain) came from a study of control samples from healthy donors and cancer patients. The trim removed 5 bases at V and 2 bases at J, leaving 3 bases unmatched. The CDR3 is 14 amino acids. Per the germline V gene, CDR1 is SGHAT and CDR2 is FQNNGV. This clone appeared once. Sequencing was performed with immunoSEQ multiplex PCR; in TCRdb, only in-frame clones are kept and a portion is missing. The sample lists some 100,000 clones, more than 90% seen once, with around 3% in the top ten. This sequence joins TRBV11-2 and TRBJ1-3; the match to TRBD1 covers 7 bases. This TCR was sampled from a human donor in good health. The donor label of this sample is uncertain. Material for sequencing was blood. The CDR3 reads CASSRDRAGNTIYF. The CDR3, as DNA: TGTGCCAGCAGCCGAGACAGGGCTGGAAACACCATATATTTT.